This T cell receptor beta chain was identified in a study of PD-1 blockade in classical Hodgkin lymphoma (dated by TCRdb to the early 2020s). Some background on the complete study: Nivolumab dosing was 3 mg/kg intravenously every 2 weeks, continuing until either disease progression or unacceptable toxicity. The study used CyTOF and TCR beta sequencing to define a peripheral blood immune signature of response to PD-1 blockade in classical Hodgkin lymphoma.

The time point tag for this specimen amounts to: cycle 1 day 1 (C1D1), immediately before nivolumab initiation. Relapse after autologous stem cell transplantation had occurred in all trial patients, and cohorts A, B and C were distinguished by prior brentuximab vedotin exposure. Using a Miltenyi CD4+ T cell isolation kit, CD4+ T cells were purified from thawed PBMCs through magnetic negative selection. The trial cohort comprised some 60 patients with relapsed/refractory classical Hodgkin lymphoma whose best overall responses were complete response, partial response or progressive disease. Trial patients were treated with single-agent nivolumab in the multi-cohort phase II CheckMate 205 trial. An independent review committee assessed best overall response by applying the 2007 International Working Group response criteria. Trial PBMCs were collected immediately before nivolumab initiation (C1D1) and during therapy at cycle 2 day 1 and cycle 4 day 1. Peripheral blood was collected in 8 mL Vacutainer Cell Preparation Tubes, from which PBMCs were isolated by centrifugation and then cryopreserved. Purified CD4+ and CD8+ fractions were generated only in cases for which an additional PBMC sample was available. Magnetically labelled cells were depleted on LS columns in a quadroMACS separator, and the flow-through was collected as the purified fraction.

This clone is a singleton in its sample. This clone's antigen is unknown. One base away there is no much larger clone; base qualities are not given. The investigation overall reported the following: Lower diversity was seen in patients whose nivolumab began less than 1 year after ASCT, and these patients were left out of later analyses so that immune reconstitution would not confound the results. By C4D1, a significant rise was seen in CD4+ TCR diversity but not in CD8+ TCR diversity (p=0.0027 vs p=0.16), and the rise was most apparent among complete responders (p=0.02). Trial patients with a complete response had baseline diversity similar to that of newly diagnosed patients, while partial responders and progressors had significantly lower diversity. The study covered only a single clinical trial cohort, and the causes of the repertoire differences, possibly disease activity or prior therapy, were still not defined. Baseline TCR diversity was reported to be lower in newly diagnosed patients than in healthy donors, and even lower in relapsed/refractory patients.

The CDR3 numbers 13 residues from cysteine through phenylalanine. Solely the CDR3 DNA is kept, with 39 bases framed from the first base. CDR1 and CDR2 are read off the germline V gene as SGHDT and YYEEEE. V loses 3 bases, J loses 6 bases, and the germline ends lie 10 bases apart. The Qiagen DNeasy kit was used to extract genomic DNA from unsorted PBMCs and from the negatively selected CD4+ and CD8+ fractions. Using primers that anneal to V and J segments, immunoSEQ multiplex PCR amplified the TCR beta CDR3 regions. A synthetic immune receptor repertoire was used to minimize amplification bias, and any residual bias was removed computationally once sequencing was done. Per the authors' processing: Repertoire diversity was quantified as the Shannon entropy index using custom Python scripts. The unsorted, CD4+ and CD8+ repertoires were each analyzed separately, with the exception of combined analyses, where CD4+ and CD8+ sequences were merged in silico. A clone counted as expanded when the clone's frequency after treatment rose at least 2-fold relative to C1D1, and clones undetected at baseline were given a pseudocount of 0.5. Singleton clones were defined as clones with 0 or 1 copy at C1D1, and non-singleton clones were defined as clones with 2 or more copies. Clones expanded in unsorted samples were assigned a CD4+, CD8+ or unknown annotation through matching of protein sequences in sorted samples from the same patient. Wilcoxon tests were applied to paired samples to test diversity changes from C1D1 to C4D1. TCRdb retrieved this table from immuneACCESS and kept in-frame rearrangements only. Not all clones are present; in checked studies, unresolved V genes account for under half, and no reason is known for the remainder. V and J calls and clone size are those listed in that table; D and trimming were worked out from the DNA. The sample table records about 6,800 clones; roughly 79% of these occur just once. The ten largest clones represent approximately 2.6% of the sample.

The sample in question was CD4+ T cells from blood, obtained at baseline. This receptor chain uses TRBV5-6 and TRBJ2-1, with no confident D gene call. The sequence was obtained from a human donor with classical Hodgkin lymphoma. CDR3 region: CASSSTNFNEQFF. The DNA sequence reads TGTGCCAGCAGCTCCACCAATTTCAATGAGCAGTTCTTC. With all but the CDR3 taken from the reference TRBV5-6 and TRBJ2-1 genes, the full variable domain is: DAGVTQSPTHLIKTRGQQVTLRCSPKSGHDTVSWYQQALGQGPQFIFQYYEEEERQRGNFPDRFSGHQFPNYSSELNVNALLLGDSALYLCASSSTNFNEQFFGPGTRLTVL.